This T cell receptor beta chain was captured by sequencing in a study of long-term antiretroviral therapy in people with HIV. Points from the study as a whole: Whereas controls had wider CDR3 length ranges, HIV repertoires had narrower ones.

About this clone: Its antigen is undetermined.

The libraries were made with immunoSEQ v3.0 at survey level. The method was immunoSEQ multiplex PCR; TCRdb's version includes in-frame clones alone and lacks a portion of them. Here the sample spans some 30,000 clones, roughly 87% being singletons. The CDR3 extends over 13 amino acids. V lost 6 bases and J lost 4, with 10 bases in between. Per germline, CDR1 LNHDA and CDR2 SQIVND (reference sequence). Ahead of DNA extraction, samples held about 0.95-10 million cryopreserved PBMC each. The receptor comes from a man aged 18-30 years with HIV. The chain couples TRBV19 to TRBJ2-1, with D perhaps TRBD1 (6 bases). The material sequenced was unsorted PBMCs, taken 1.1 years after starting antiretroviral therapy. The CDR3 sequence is CASRVDRYNEQFF. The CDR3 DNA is TGTGCCAGTAGGGTCGACAGGTACAATGAGCAGTTCTTC.